The 18 T cell receptor delta chains below all came from one sample that was sequenced in a study of gamma-delta chains in newborns, infants, children. TCRdb called clones from the reads again using CATT. In the table there are 2,000 to 3,000 delta-chain clones, about 1% of which are singletons. Sequenced material: blood. The origin of the receptors is a child who was a newborn, infant or young child, either healthy, febrile or measles-vaccinated (not recorded which).

In regard to this clone: Only one base separates this from a far larger clonotype, so it likely reflects a read error. In the same sample, other DNA sequences code for this CDR3. The V call is TRDV2, the J call TRDJ3, with 10 bases aligning to TRDD3. The CDR3 contains 17 residues. The V segment lost 7 bases and the J segment 2 bases; nucleotides outside the gene matches: 7. CDR1 GEAIGNYY and CDR2 EKD come from the germline V gene. The CDR3 DNA reads as TGTGCCTGCGACGGGCTGGGGGATACCTGGGACACCCGACAGATGTTTTTC. Protein product: CACDGLGDTWDTRQMFF.

This clone came up a few times. The protein recorded in TCRdb matches a much larger clone and deviates from this DNA's translation at residue 11, suggesting a read error; the protein here is obtained by translating the DNA. The chain is built from TRDV2 and TRDJ3; 10 nucleotides match TRDD3. The CDR3 loop spans 17 amino acids. Germline V lookup: CDR1 GEAIGNYY, CDR2 EKD. CDR3 bases: TGTGCCTGTGACAAACTGGGGGATTACTGGGGCACCCGACAGATGTTTTTC. Residues: CACDKLGDYWGTRQMFF.

This clone was detected only a few times. Translating this DNA gives a protein that differs at residue 3 from the TCRdb one, which belongs to a much larger clone; a read error is likely, and the protein shown is this translation. The chain carries TRDV2 and TRDJ1, with 8 bases fitting TRDD3. The germline V gene has CDR1 GEAIGNYY and CDR2 EKD. This CDR3 spans 21 amino acids. This chain's CDR3 is CASDTVALPAGDKRDTDKLIF. The CDR3 bases are TGTGCCAGTGACACCGTGGCCCTCCCGGCGGGGGATAAAAGGGACACCGATAAACTCATCTTT.

This clone was counted between two and nine times. Translating this DNA gives a protein that differs at residue 9 from the TCRdb one, which belongs to a much larger clone; a read error is likely, and the protein shown is this translation. J is TRDJ1 and V is TRDV2; 7 bases map to TRDD3. V shed 2 bases, J shed 4 bases, and the junction held 6 bases outside the gene matches. This CDR3 is built from 14 residues. Germline-derived CDR1 and CDR2 are GEAIGNYY and EKD. CDR3 DNA: TGTGCCTGTGACAAGCTGGGGGCCATCGATAAACTCATCTTT. Translated, it gives CACDKLGAIDKLIF.

To note about this clone: A single base is all that separates this from a far larger clone, so a read error is likely. DNA for the CDR3: TGTGCTCTTGGGGAACTAGGCCTTCCTACGACTGGGGGCCTACCTTGGGGCTTCTACACCGATAAACTCATCTTT. It yields the protein CALGELGLPTTGGLPWGFYTDKLIF. The J gene is TRDJ1, the V gene TRDV1, with D perhaps matching TRDD2 (9 bases). V gave up 0 bases and J gave up 0 bases, with 38 bases separating them. Looked up from germline, CDR1 is TSWWSYY and CDR2 is QGS. This CDR3 has 25 residues.

This clone has just a few counts. The protein in TCRdb stems from a much larger clone and differs at residue 12 from this DNA's translation, likely a read error; here the protein is translated from the DNA. The identical CDR3 is also encoded by other nucleotide sequences in the sample. The chain joins TRDV2 to TRDJ1; D is tentatively TRDD2 or TRDD3 (5 bases each). This CDR3 has 15 residues. Germline CDR1 reads GEAIGNYY; CDR2 reads EKD. The CDR3 sequence: CACDTVGAYTDNLIF. The CDR3 coding sequence is TGTGCCTGCGACACCGTTGGGGCCTACACCGATAACCTCATCTTT.

Worth noting for this clone: A far larger clone is only one base removed, so a read error is likely. This chain connects TRDV2 to TRDJ3, with D perhaps TRDD3 (6 bases). The CDR3 extends over 17 amino acids. The germline gives CDR1 GEAIGNYY, CDR2 EKD. V lost 3 bases and J 2 bases, leaving 13 bases between the germline ends. The CDR3 sequence: CACDGLGNTWDTRQMFF. The CDR3 region has the DNA TGTGCCTGTGACGGGCTGGGGAATACCTGGGACACCCGACAGATGTTTTTC.

About this clone: A read error is likely here: a far larger clone is one base away. The chain joins TRDV1 to TRDJ1; maybe TRDD2 (8 bases). Looked up from germline, CDR1 is TSWWSYY and CDR2 is QGS. The CDR3 has 23 amino acids. CDR3 sequence reads: CSLGELVPGLPKRLGAYTDKLIF. The CDR3 region has the DNA TGTTCTCTTGGGGAACTAGTTCCCGGCCTTCCTAAGAGGCTGGGGGCGTACACCGATAAACTCATCTTT.

This clone was counted between two and nine times. The protein TCRdb lists belongs to a much larger clone and differs from this DNA's translation at residue 16, which points to a read error; the protein shown is made from the DNA. The chain has TRDV2 and TRDJ3; 9 bases fit TRDD3. CDR3 length: 21 amino acids. Per the germline V gene, CDR1 is GEAIGNYY and CDR2 is EKD. The DNA of the CDR3 is TGTGCCTGTGACCGGTACTGGGGGACACGTCTTAGCTCCTGGGACGCCCGACAGATGTTTTTC. This codes for CACDRYWGTRLSSWDARQMFF.

With regard to this clone: This likely stems from a read error, as it lies one base from a far larger clone. Other DNA sequences in the same sample also yield this CDR3. V gene TRDV2 combines with J gene TRDJ3; no reliable D call. Trimming shortened V by 1 base and J by 0 bases, and 15 bases separated the two germline ends. The CDR3 is 19 residues long. CDR1 and CDR2 (germline): GEAIGNYY, EKD. The CDR3 DNA reads as TGTGCCTGTGACACGGGACCCGGGGTCCACTCCTGGGACACCCGACAGATGTTTTTC. Protein sequence: CACDTGPGVHSWDTRQMFF.

This clone was picked up a small number of times. The protein TCRdb gives is from a much larger clone and does not agree with this DNA's translation at residue 13, likely a read error; the protein shown here comes from the DNA. The V and J genes are TRDV2 and TRDJ2, with 13 positions matching TRDD3. The CDR3 covers 15 residues. The germline gives CDR1 GEAIGNYY, CDR2 EKD. In nucleotides, the CDR3 is TGTGCCTGTGACACACTGGGGGATACGACAGCACAAATCTTCTTT. This sequence encodes CACDTLGDTTAQIFF.

This clone is medium-sized. A far larger clone is off by one base, so a read error is likely. The chain employs TRDV2 and TRDJ3; 9 positions match TRDD3. Germline-derived CDR1 and CDR2 are GEAIGNYY and EKD. The trim removed 5 bases at V and 0 bases at J, leaving 7 bases unmatched. The CDR3 spans 18 residues. In DNA form, the CDR3 reads TGTGCCTGTGGCATACTGGGGGAGAGCTCCTGGGACACCCGACAGATGTTTTTC. Translated: CACGILGESSWDTRQMFF.

By frequency in the sample, this clone is hyperexpanded (1% or more). Other nucleotide sequences in the sample specify the same CDR3. The rearrangement links TRDV2 to TRDJ2; 9 bases are a match to TRDD3. Germline V gives CDR1 GEAIGNYY, CDR2 EKD. V was pared by 0 bases and J by 5 bases, with 0 bases of the junction left unmatched. This CDR3 region has 14 residues. In nucleotides, the CDR3 is TGTGCCTGTGACACCTGGGGGATAACAGCACAACTCTTCTTT. Translating gives CACDTWGITAQLFF.

As regards this clone: The TCRdb protein comes from a much larger clone and disagrees with this DNA's translation at residue 14, likely due to a read error; the protein given here is derived from the DNA. The chain combines TRDV2 with TRDJ1, with 13 bases lining up with TRDD3. The germline V gene has CDR1 GEAIGNYY and CDR2 EKD. The CDR3 sequence is 17 residues long. CDR3 coding DNA: TGTGCCTGTGACATACTGGGGGATACGCGAAACACCGATATACTCATCTTT. This codes for CACDILGDTRNTDILIF.

By proportion, this clone is medium-sized. It differs at one base from a far larger clone, so likely a read error. V is TRDV2 and J is TRDJ1, with TRDD3 matching over 9 bases. Per the germline V gene, CDR1 is GEAIGNYY and CDR2 is EKD. CDR3 length equals 14 residues. CDR3 DNA: TGTGCCTGTGACATACTGGGGGACACCGATAAACCCATCTTT. Translated, it gives CACDILGDTDKPIF.

Comments on this clone: For this DNA, TCRdb reports the protein of a much larger clone, which diverges at residue 7, most likely from a read error; the protein presented here is translated directly from the DNA. The V and J genes are TRDV2 and TRDJ3; TRDD3 aligns across 7 bases. V dropped 1 base and J dropped 0; count of bases not matched to a gene: 11. Per the germline V gene, CDR1 is GEAIGNYY and CDR2 is EKD. This CDR3 is built from 20 residues. The CDR3 region is CACDTMCWGASSWDTRQMFF. The DNA of the CDR3 is TGTGCCTGTGACACAATGTGCTGGGGGGCAAGCTCCTGGGACACCCGACAGATGTTTTTC.

As concerns this clone: The TCRdb protein comes from a much larger clone and disagrees with this DNA's translation at residue 4, likely due to a read error; the protein given here is derived from the DNA. This sequence joins TRDV2 and TRDJ2; 9 nucleotides align to TRDD3. CDR1 is GEAIGNYY and CDR2 is EKD in the germline V gene. This CDR3 has 16 amino acids. CDR3 protein: CACNTVGDTLTAQLFF. CDR3 nucleotides: TGTGCCTGTAACACCGTGGGGGATACTTTGACAGCACAACTCTTCTTT.

This clone was observed a handful of times. This probably arose from a read error, given a far larger clone one base away. Other DNA sequences in this specimen translate into the identical CDR3. The chain combines TRDV2 with TRDJ3, with 7 bases lining up with TRDD3. The CDR3 consists of 20 residues. Germline CDR1 is GEAIGNYY and CDR2 is EKD. The CDR3 protein is CACDTVEGYLSSWDTRQMFF. The CDR3 DNA reads TGTGCCTGTGACACCGTTGAGGGATACTTAAGCTCCTGGGACACCCGACAGATGTTCTTC.